The 16 T cell receptor beta chains below were found in one sample sequenced in a study of control samples from healthy donors and cancer patients. TCRdb keeps only in-frame clones here, not all; method: immunoSEQ multiplex PCR. The data hold 170,000 or so clones, with around 90% observed a single time. The sample consisted of blood. The source is a woman in her 40s in good health.

V and J are TRBV12-3 or TRBV12-4 and TRBJ2-5; D is possibly TRBD2 (6 bases). The CDR3 contains 11 residues. V was pared by 8 bases and J by 5 bases, with 9 bases between. For the CDR3, the DNA is TGTGCCAGCCGGGACTCCGAGACCCAGTACTTC. Protein sequence: CASRDSETQYF.

The table lists this clone with a few counts. A read error may produce the germline difference seen at one junction end. The genes are TRBV7-2 and TRBJ2-6, with D perhaps matching TRBD1 or TRBD2 (5 bases each). This CDR3 has 12 residues. Germline CDR1 is SGHTA and CDR2 is FQGNSA. The CDR3 DNA reads TGTGCCAGCAGCCCGACGAGGGACCTTGGGCCATTC. Translation gives CASSPTRDLGPF.

This sequence joins TRBV7-9 and TRBJ2-1; 7 bases match TRBD1. With 2 bases clipped from V and 2 bases from J, the junction kept 3 bases outside the gene matches. Germline assignment: CDR1 SEHNR and CDR2 FQNEAQ (reference sequence). The CDR3 is 15 residues long. CDR3 in amino acids: CASSLRQGTYNEQFF. CDR3 nucleotides: TGTGCCAGCAGCTTACGACAGGGAACCTACAATGAGCAGTTCTTC.

This chain links TRBV3-1 (or the pseudogene TRBV3-2) with TRBJ1-2; 11 bases are shared with TRBD1. Losses at the gene ends were 5 bases for V and 4 bases for J; bases not matched to a gene: 6. Germline V gives CDR1 LGHDT, CDR2 YNNKEL (reference sequence). The CDR3 contains 15 residues. CDR3: CASSYGQGAGYGYTF. CDR3 in DNA: TGTGCCAGCAGCTACGGACAGGGGGCCGGCTATGGCTACACCTTC.

This clone appeared a single time. The chain links TRBV4-1 to TRBJ2-7; unclear D gene. The CDR3 length is 14 residues. Germline V lookup: CDR1 MGHRA, CDR2 YSYEKL. Trimming left V 1 base short and J 0 bases short, with 7 bases between. In DNA, the CDR3 is TGCGCCAGCAGCCAAGTATCCAGCTCCTACGAGCAGTACTTC. Its translation: CASSQVSSSYEQYF.

This clone was picked up one time. The rearrangement uses TRBV27 and TRBJ1-1; D is perhaps TRBD1 (5 bases). Germline lookup yields CDR1 MNHEY and CDR2 SMNVEV (reference sequence). This CDR3 is 13 amino acids long. Trimming took 7 bases from V and 5 from J, leaving 14 bases between them. CDR3 sequence (DNA): TGTGCCAGCACCCACTCAGCAGGGACTGAAGCTTTCTTT. The encoded protein is CASTHSAGTEAFF.

The rearrangement links TRBV19 to TRBJ1-1; the D gene is possibly TRBD1 (6 bases). The CDR3 is 14 residues long. Trimming stripped 6 bases from V and 1 base from J, with 12 bases between. CDR1 and CDR2 (germline): LNHDA, SQIVND (reference sequence). The CDR3 nucleotides read TGTGCCAGTAGCCCGGACAGAAAGAACACTGAAGCTTTCTTT. Translating gives CASSPDRKNTEAFF.

The chain joins TRBV13 to TRBJ1-2; TRBD1 matches 9 bases. V shed 5 bases and J 8 bases; nucleotides not matched to a gene: 9. The CDR3 sequence is 14 residues long. The V gene's germline CDR1 is PRHDT and CDR2 FYEKMQ (reference sequence). This CDR3 reads CASSANRGREGYTF. Written as DNA, the CDR3 is TGTGCCAGCAGCGCAAACAGGGGGCGGGAAGGCTACACCTTC. Full variable domain (missing parts from reference TRBV13 and TRBJ1-2): AAGVIQSPRHLIKEKRETATLKCYPIPRHDTVYWYQQGPGQDPQFLISFYEKMQSDKGSIPDRFSAQQFSDYHSELNMSSLELGDSALYFCASSANRGREGYTFGSGTRLTVV.

The chain carries TRBV2 and TRBJ1-1; D is undetermined. The CDR3 runs 13 residues. The V gene lost 6 bases and the J gene lost 1 base, with 9 bases spanning the gap. Looked up from germline, CDR1 is SNHLY and CDR2 is FYNNEI. The chain's CDR3 is CASSRMANTEAFF. The CDR3 DNA is TGTGCCAGCAGCCGAATGGCGAACACTGAAGCTTTCTTT.

The CDR3 sequence: CASSFLAGAPLLNTGELFF. CDR3 coding DNA: TGTGCCAGCAGCTTTCTAGCGGGGGCACCCTTATTGAACACCGGGGAGCTGTTTTTT. The V gene is TRBV5-6, the J gene TRBJ2-2, with 10 bases lining up with TRBD2. Germline lookup yields CDR1 SGHDT and CDR2 YYEEEE. The CDR3 has 19 amino acids. Germline trimming cut 2 bases from V and 1 base from J; bases unmatched to any gene: 11.

This clone was found a few times. The V call is TRBV9, the J call TRBJ2-4; 8 bases align to TRBD1. Germline loops: CDR1 SGDLS, CDR2 YYNGEE. The CDR3 runs 17 residues. The junction had 12 bases not matched to a gene; V was cut back by 4 bases and J by 3 bases. For the CDR3, the DNA is TGTGCCAGCAGCCCATTCCTACAGGGGGTCAACAAAAACATTCAGTACTTC. Residues: CASSPFLQGVNKNIQYF.

This clone was counted many times. This chain connects TRBV20-1 to TRBJ2-7; unclear D gene. Germline CDR1 DFQATT, CDR2 SNEGSKA (reference sequence). V dropped 3 bases and J dropped 3 bases, with 15 bases sitting between them. The CDR3 extends over 14 amino acids. The CDR3 loop reads CSASGLNKNYEQYF. In DNA form, the CDR3 reads TGCAGTGCTAGTGGCCTAAACAAAAACTACGAGCAGTACTTC.

The chain carries TRBV12-5 and TRBJ1-1; 10 bases fit TRBD1. Germline V gene lookup returns CDR1 LGHNT and CDR2 FRNRAP. J lost 0 bases, V lost 3 bases, and 7 bases had no gene match. This CDR3 is built from 17 residues. In DNA form, the CDR3 reads TGTGCTAGTGGTTTCGGGGGGACAGGGGACATGAACACTGAAGCTTTCTTT. It codes for CASGFGGTGDMNTEAFF.

The chain employs TRBV7-9 and TRBJ2-3; 16 bases are shared with TRBD2. Germline CDR1 SEHNR, CDR2 FQNEAQ (reference sequence). The CDR3 consists of 17 residues. V dropped 5 bases and J dropped 6; count of bases not matched to a gene: 8. In DNA form, the CDR3 reads TGTGCCAGCAGCCTCAGAGGGACTAGCGGGGGGGGCGATACGCAGTATTTT. Its translation: CASSLRGTSGGGDTQYF. Based on the CDR3 plus reference TRBV7-9 and TRBJ2-3, the full variable domain is DTGVSQNPRHKITKRGQNVTFRCDPISEHNRLYWYRQTLGQGPEFLTYFQNEAQLEKSRLLSDRFSAERPKGSFSTLEIQRTEQGDSAMYLCASSLRGTSGGGDTQYFGPGTRLTVL.

This chain links TRBV9 with TRBJ2-7; D is ambiguous. There are 10 residues in the CDR3. The germline V gene has CDR1 SGDLS and CDR2 YYNGEE. CDR3 sequence (DNA): TGTGCACTACCAGTTGTAGAGCAGTACTTC. Amino acids: CALPVVEQYF.

V usage is TRBV18 and J usage is TRBJ1-1; D may be TRBD1 (6 bases). The CDR3 sequence is 18 residues long. V was shortened by 3 bases and J by 0 bases, with 20 bases between the two germline ends. Germline CDR1 is KGHSH and CDR2 is LQKENI. DNA of the CDR3: TGTGCCAGCTCACCTAAAGGGCCCGGAGGGGGATTGAACACTGAAGCTTTCTTT. This encodes CASSPKGPGGGLNTEAFF.